This entry concerns a single TCR beta chain. The entry originates in a study of blood T cells in healthy people across ages. The V gene's germline CDR1 is SGHTA and CDR2 FQGTGA. The J segment lost 11 bases and the V segment lost 1 base, leaving 14 bases of the junction unmatched. This CDR3 is built from 16 residues. Next came a second PCR, run for about 7 to 12 cycles, which used a sample-barcoded 5' primer along with a J-beta primer mix. A 12-random-nucleotide template-switch adaptor tagged each cDNA molecule. Paired-end reads containing CDR3 totaled no fewer than 3 million for each sample. TCRdb used MiXCR to reprocess the 5' RACE reads, holding one entry per CDR3 protein. In the table there are roughly 500,000 distinct CDR3 sequences, 27% of which are singletons.

The receptor was derived from a woman between 65 and 79 years old in good health. The genes are TRBV7-3 and TRBJ2-1; 7 bases fit TRBD2. The sample taken for sequencing was blood. The CDR3 sequence: CASSLSVLAAGGKQFF. For the CDR3, the DNA is TGTGCCAGCAGCTTAAGCGTCCTAGCGGCCGGTGGTAAGCAGTTCTTC.